This T cell receptor (beta chain) comes out of a study of cytomegalovirus exposure and HLA in healthy donors. As concerns this clone: The antigen remains undetermined.

Clones were sequenced by immunoSEQ multiplex PCR, and TCRdb holds only the in-frame ones, with some missing. The repertoire holds 150,000 to 200,000 clones, with approximately 87% as singletons. Study-wide results and caveats: Subsequent analysis showed first-cohort TCR clusters tending to co-occur in about 110 validation repertoires. A few CMV-associated chains were confirmed in vitro to be specific for CMV antigens.

The CDR3 is 11 amino acids. The germline CDR1 and CDR2 sequences are MNHEY and SVGAGI. The V end lost 6 bases, the J end lost 6 bases, and 8 bases lay between the germline ends. This receptor was taken from a woman in her 30s in good health and CMV-seronegative. This sequence joins TRBV6-5 and TRBJ1-2; D not certain. The specimen was PBMCs. The CDR3 nucleotides read TGTGCCAGCAGGAGCCCCCATGGCTACACCTTC. Its protein product is CASRSPHGYTF.